This entry lists 12 T cell receptor beta chains sequenced from one sample in a study of breast tumors, draining lymph nodes, adjacent tissues. TCRdb called the multiplex PCR reads again in MiXCR, with one record for every CDR3 protein. The table records over 200,000 distinct CDR3 sequences, less than 40% of them present only once. Samples came from axillary lymph nodes draining the breast cancer. The material sequenced was axillary lymph node tissue. Every receptor here comes from a female donor with breast cancer. Some clones in this sample may be carry-over from other donors' samples.

The chain uses TRBV24-1 and TRBJ2-7, with 14 bases matching TRBD2. This CDR3 spans 17 amino acids. CDR1 KGHDR and CDR2 SFDVKD come from the germline V gene. The trim removed 5 bases at V and 3 bases at J, leaving 8 bases unmatched. The CDR3 loop reads CATSVSTSGRAFYEQYF. The CDR3 DNA follows: TGTGCCACCAGTGTCTCGACTAGCGGGAGGGCCTTCTACGAGCAGTACTTC.

The rearrangement uses TRBV2 and TRBJ2-7, with D unclear. This CDR3 region has 14 residues. The germline CDR1 and CDR2 sequences are SNHLY and FYNNEI. V lost 6 bases and J lost 0, with 12 bases in between. Here the CDR3 reads CASRDGPSSYEQYF. In nucleotides, the CDR3 is TGTGCCAGCAGAGACGGACCGAGCTCCTACGAGCAGTACTTC. The entire variable domain, with the rest obtained from reference TRBV2 and TRBJ2-7, is as follows: EPEVTQTPSHQVTQMGQEVILRCVPISNHLYFYWYRQILGQKVEFLVSFYNNEISEKSEIFDDQFSVERPDGSNFTLKIRSTKLEDSAMYFCASRDGPSSYEQYFGPGTRLTVT.

This clonotype was seen many times. V usage is TRBV10-1 and J usage is TRBJ2-6; D is ambiguous. The CDR3 is 13 amino acids. The germline V gene has CDR1 WNHNN and CDR2 SYGVQD (reference sequence). The ends were cut back, 6 bases at V and 4 bases at J, with 7 bases in the middle. CDR3 sequence: CASSPEGANVLTF. For the CDR3, the DNA is TGCGCCAGCAGCCCCGAGGGGGCCAACGTCCTGACTTTC.

This clonotype occurred many times. The rearrangement links TRBV19 to TRBJ2-3; 10 bases line up with TRBD1. V was clipped by 3 bases and J by 12 bases; unmatched bases: 12. CDR1 and CDR2 from the germline V gene are LNHDA and SQIVND (reference sequence). CDR3 size: 15 residues. Here the CDR3 DNA reads TGTGCCAGTAGTATCGCCGACAGGGGGCATCCCTCCCAGTATTTT. Residues: CASSIADRGHPSQYF.

The CDR3 spells CASSIEAGFKSYNEQFF. The CDR3 DNA reads as TGTGCCAGTAGTATAGAGGCGGGATTTAAGTCCTACAATGAGCAGTTCTTC. J is TRBJ2-1 and V is TRBV19; a possible D gene is TRBD2 (6 bases). There are 17 residues in the CDR3. V was shortened by 0 bases and J by 1 base, with 13 bases between the two germline ends. Germline CDR1 and CDR2: LNHDA and SQIVND (reference sequence).

This clonotype was seen ten or more times. The chain combines TRBV4-3 with TRBJ1-2; D is unclear. Trimming took 1 base from V and 8 from J, leaving 14 bases between them. Germline CDR1 is LGHNA and CDR2 is YSLEER. This CDR3 has 14 amino acids. CDR3 sequence: CASSQVKTYHGYTF. CDR3 nucleotides: TGCGCCAGCAGCCAAGTCAAGACTTATCACGGCTACACCTTC.

In its sample, this clonotype was seen many times. For the CDR3, the DNA is TGTGCCAGCAGTGAGCCGGGGGCTCTGAACACTGAAGCTTTCTTT. As protein: CASSEPGALNTEAFF. The chain has TRBV25-1 and TRBJ1-1, with D possibly being TRBD1 (6 bases). The CDR3 runs 15 residues. CDR1 is MGHDK and CDR2 is SYGVNS in the germline V gene. Trimming stripped 3 bases from V and 0 bases from J, with 11 bases between.

This chain uses TRBV9 with TRBJ1-3; the D gene is possibly TRBD1 (5 bases). The CDR3 sequence is 15 residues long. Germline V CDR1 and CDR2: SGDLS, YYNGEE. Trimming removed 3 bases from V and 4 bases from J, with 14 bases in between. The CDR3 nucleotides are TGTGCCAGCAGCGACGCCGCAGGGATGGGAAACACCATATATTTT. It is translated as CASSDAAGMGNTIYF.

Concerning this clonotype: A much bigger clone sits one base away, suggesting this may be a read error. This chain connects TRBV30 to TRBJ1-5; perhaps TRBD1 as D (6 bases). The V end was cut by 0 bases, the J end by 6 bases, with 9 bases between. The germline gives CDR1 GTSNPN, CDR2 SVGIG (reference sequence). This CDR3 contains 13 residues. The CDR3 here is CAWSVGGRQPQHF. The CDR3 coding sequence is TGTGCCTGGAGTGTTGGGGGGCGTCAGCCCCAGCATTTT.

The CDR3 DNA is TGTGCCATCAGTGGGACAGGGCCGCGCTACACCTTC. This codes for CAISGTGPRYTF. The J gene is TRBJ1-2, the V gene TRBV10-3; 8 nucleotides agree with TRBD1. The germline gives CDR1 ENHRY, CDR2 SYGVKD. This CDR3 is built from 12 residues. V lost 4 bases, J lost 9 bases, and 4 bases stayed unmatched.

This clonotype appeared many times. The chain is built from TRBV10-2 and TRBJ1-4, with D unclear. This CDR3 is built from 15 residues. Germline CDR1 WSHSY, CDR2 SAAADI. V shed 0 bases and J shed 10 bases, with 15 bases lying between them. This CDR3 reads CASSESTAPQVKLFF. CDR3 coding DNA: TGCGCCAGCAGTGAGTCAACAGCCCCGCAAGTAAAACTGTTTTTT.

This clonotype was picked up many times. The V call is TRBV10-3, the J call TRBJ2-3, with a tentative D call TRBD2 (5 bases). CDR3 length equals 16 residues. V lost 0 bases and J lost 0, with 10 bases in between. Looked up from germline, CDR1 is ENHRY and CDR2 is SYGVKD. CDR3 residues: CAISESTGGSTDTQYF. DNA for the CDR3: TGTGCCATCAGTGAGTCGACGGGCGGGAGCACAGATACGCAGTATTTT.